The 4 T cell receptor beta chains listed next were all sequenced from one sample in a study of cytomegalovirus exposure and HLA in healthy donors. PCR used 60 Vbeta primers and 13 Jbeta primers. Only in-frame clones appear in the TCRdb table, and some are missing; sequencing was by immunoSEQ multiplex PCR. The profile covers roughly 160,000 clones, with around 80% appearing a single time and 0.95% to 1.5% taken by the ten largest. Sequencing input: PBMCs. Receptor source: a boy aged 2 to 10 in good health and CMV-seronegative.

V gene TRBV14 combines with J gene TRBJ2-1; 7 bases map to TRBD2. CDR3 length: 17 residues. CDR1 and CDR2 (germline): SGHDN, FVKESK. J lost 6 bases, V lost 3 bases, and 14 bases had no gene match. CDR3 coding DNA: TGTGCCAGCAGCCAGCTCGGGGCTAGCGGACGAGGCAATGAGCAGTTCTTC. Translation gives CASSQLGASGRGNEQFF.

This clone was detected only once. This chain's CDR3 is CASSGPTSGSGGEQFF. The DNA for the CDR3 is TGTGCCAGCAGTGGCCCGACTAGCGGGAGCGGCGGTGAGCAGTTCTTC. The chain carries TRBV2 and TRBJ2-1, with TRBD2 matching over 12 bases. V lost 4 bases to trimming and J lost 9 bases; unmatched junction nucleotides: 10. The CDR3 totals 16 residues. Per germline, CDR1 SNHLY and CDR2 FYNNEI.

This clone was seen a handful of times. This chain connects TRBV5-1 to TRBJ2-3; D perhaps matches TRBD1 (5 bases). Per the germline V gene, CDR1 is SGHRS and CDR2 is YFSETQ. The CDR3 contains 16 residues. Trimming removed 0 bases from V and 1 base from J, with 12 bases in between. The CDR3 nucleotides are TGCGCCAGCAGCTTGGAAGCAGGGTTAGGCACAGATACGCAGTATTTT. It encodes CASSLEAGLGTDTQYF.

The CDR3 spells CASSFAGGAQKTQYF. The CDR3 nucleotides read TGTGCCAGCAGCTTTGCCGGGGGGGCCCAGAAGACCCAGTACTTC. The chain has TRBV5-4 and TRBJ2-5; 8 bases align to TRBD2. CDR1 is SGHNT, CDR2 YYREEE, per germline (reference sequence). J lost 6 bases, V lost 2 bases, and 9 bases had no gene match. The length of the CDR3 is 15 residues. The variable domain in full, completed from reference TRBV5-4 and TRBJ2-5, reads ETGVTQSPTHLIKTRGQQVTLRCSSQSGHNTVSWYQQALGQGPQFIFQYYREEENGRGNFPPRFSGLQFPNYSSELNVNALELDDSALYLCASSFAGGAQKTQYFGPGTRLLVL.